This T cell receptor beta chain was sequenced during a study of vaccination and CD4 T cells after COVID-19. General study results and limits: Of the reactive clones in convalescent patients, a median around 83% showed up only post-vaccination.

As for treatment: roughly 11-day PBMC culture with coronavirus spike peptide pools or control peptides (ViraFEST assay). Fresh replacement IL-2 medium substituted for half the medium on days 3 and 7. The Oncomine TCR Beta short-read assay was what sequenced the DNA obtained from cultured CD4+ T cells. TCRdb reprocessed the PCR reads with MiXCR, giving one entry per CDR3 protein. The sample holds about 10,000 distinct CDR3 sequences, around 20% seen once. Germline CDR1 reads LNHDA; CDR2 reads SQIVND (reference sequence). V shed 6 bases and J shed 0 bases, with 21 bases lying between them. The CDR3 spans 18 residues. This clonotype was counted a few times. Its target is unknown.

V and J are TRBV19 and TRBJ1-5; D is unresolved. The sample was CD4+ T cells from blood, cultured in vitro, taken after SARS-CoV-2 vaccination. The clonotype was recovered from a human donor who had recovered from COVID-19. CDR3 in DNA: TGTGCCAGTAGCACCACCCCGGACGGACCATATAGCAATCAGCCCCAGCATTTT. It codes for CASSTTPDGPYSNQPQHF.